The sequence of this TCR beta chain was determined in a study of blood T cell repertoires in COVID-19. This CDR3 is 15 amino acids long. Germline V lookup: CDR1 SGHRS, CDR2 YFSETQ. V lost 3 bases to trimming and J lost 5 bases; unmatched junction nucleotides: 9. Here immunoSEQ multiplex PCR was the method, and the copy in TCRdb shows in-frame clones only, minus some. The profile shows approximately 40,000 clones, about four fifths of them singletons. The chain combines TRBV5-1 with TRBJ2-7; 9 nucleotides agree with TRBD1. The clonotype was recovered from a man at least 80 years old with active or convalescent COVID-19. The specimen was peripheral blood. CDR3 bases: TGCGCCAGCAGCTCCCTTTCCGGGACAGGGAACGAGCAGTACTTC. Its translation: CASSSLSGTGNEQYF.